This T cell receptor (beta chain) was profiled in a study of cytomegalovirus exposure and HLA in healthy donors (dated by TCRdb to the late 2010s). Context from the whole study: In an earlier analysis of some 610 of the donors, 276 Gb of sequence data and some 100 million unique TCR beta sequences from 180 million or so T cells were reported. An early release covering roughly 580 HLA-typed donors comprised approximately 300 gigabases of sequencing data and around 80 million unique TCR sequences. Of the roughly 400 genotyped donors, 75% to 85% were placed in the genetic ancestry cluster associated with self-reported Caucasian donors. The aim of the study was to test whether cataloging public T cell receptors could identify signatures of past pathogen exposure. The study used immunosequencing to profile the T cell repertoires of under 700 subjects and linked those repertoires to cytomegalovirus serostatus. Besides the first cohort of roughly 700 subjects, a separate validation cohort made up of roughly 120 different subjects was used. To predict cytomegalovirus infection status, the study brought together high-throughput TCR immunosequencing, statistical association of individual TCRs with disease status, and machine learning. A later analysis re-examined previously published TCR beta repertoires from just over 650 donors and added high-resolution HLA genotyping to investigate patterns of TCR occurrence. The later analysis used no new phenotypic data to find candidate immune exposures, relying instead on TCR beta sequences and their occurrence across donors. An earlier analysis of 450 to 750 of the donors used high-throughput TCR beta sequencing to judge whether each TCR beta V gene segment behaved as functional or pseudogenic. Alongside the repertoire data, information on donor age, sex, ethnicity and CMV serostatus was compiled. A later genetic analysis took genome-wide SNP genotypes for about three fifths of the 666 donors and used that subset as a discovery cohort. Every repertoire in the discovery cohort had been generated on one and the same sequencing platform. HLA typing covered class I and class II loci at four-digit resolution. The number of donors typed differed by locus, with roughly 620-630 for A, B, C, DRB1 and DQB1, more than 500 for DQA1, 600 to 610 for DPA1, and some 440 for DPB1. Several DR-DQ haplotypes were handled as single units for association and clustering because linkage in the cohort was strong. Among almost 400 genotyped donors of the cohort, an average of roughly 240,000 unique TCR beta nucleotide sequences were sequenced per donor, around 20% of them non-productive.

The cohort consisted of 666 healthy bone marrow donors. Cohort members were all nominally healthy when sampled, although unrecorded immune exposures were likely present. The donor was CMV seronegative and belonged to the group of over 350 seronegative cohort members. A peripheral blood sample was provided by each donor, and peripheral blood mononuclear cells were used for TCR beta sequencing. Genomic DNA extraction from the blood cell samples was performed with the Qiagen DNeasy Blood Extraction Kit. Results the study describes overall, beyond this receptor: Only TCR beta chains were sequenced in this cohort, and the absence of alpha or paired-chain data limited detectable features. Correlated functional status among segregating V segments might be attributable to linkage disequilibrium, but an unknown experimental factor could not be ruled out. Because counts were too low, 15 to 20 rarely observed V segments, including chromosome 9 orphons, were excluded from the earlier analysis of some 540 of the donors. A later genetic analysis associated a missense DCLRE1C variant with V-gene and J-gene trimming of TCR beta chains, and an independent cohort replicated the association. Because HLA typing was unavailable for some donors at each locus, only the typed subset was used in association tests. A later genetic analysis reported fewer N-insertions in productive TCRs among donors in an Asian-associated ancestry cluster than the roughly 650-donor mean. The authors suggested that the approach could potentially be generalized to other disease states and immunological phenotypes. For the cohort, immune exposure information was limited to CMV serostatus. Specific HLA alleles were associated with 15,000 to 20,000 TCR beta sequences at a false discovery rate of 0.05 in a later analysis. The classifier was reported to diagnose cytomegalovirus status with high specificity and sensitivity in both the original and validation cohorts. In vitro tests confirmed that a few of the cytomegalovirus-associated TCR beta chains recognize cytomegalovirus antigens. Most CMV-associated TCR beta chains appeared to be HLA-restricted in a later analysis, and the HLA associations seemed to be driven largely by CMV exposure. The 87-base-pair reads could not distinguish some IMGT-functional V segments, including TRBV6-2 and TRBV6-3, so those segments were excluded. A cluster of highly shared sequence variants was judged likely to represent a technical artifact of the sequencing pipeline. In a later analysis, several top co-occurrence clusters were reported to appear linked to parvovirus B19, influenza, CMV and Epstein-Barr virus. The study gave a list of about 160 TCR beta chains associated with cytomegalovirus. Assigning TCR associations to individual alleles was difficult when HLA alleles, especially DR and DQ, strongly co-occurred. In a later analysis, TCR association rates were found to vary across HLA loci, with the most associated TCRs seen for DRB1 alleles and the fewest for HLA-C alleles. In a later analysis, HLA-associated TCR beta chains were found to be more clonally expanded and to have lower generation probabilities than equally common non-associated chains. A further reported finding was that TCR beta sequences accurately predicted the HLA-A and HLA-B alleles for most subjects in the first cohort. Most TCR sequences were seen in very few donors, while some public TCRs were found in many individuals. An earlier analysis of around 600 of the donors showed that most TCR beta V segments appeared in productive rearrangements either about 87% or about 30% of the time, which broadly matched IMGT annotations. Sequencing depth was assumed to be roughly uniform across donors in the presence/absence analyses, though that assumption may not hold.

Trimmed from V: 6 bases; trimmed from J: 7 bases; junction bases lacking a gene match: 6. The CDR1 and CDR2 encoded by the germline V gene (reference sequence) are MNHEY and SMNVEV. From the cysteine through the phenylalanine, the CDR3 covers 14 amino acids. Only the CDR3 part of the read is kept: 42 bases, read in frame from the first base. Points on this clone: Its specific antigen is unknown. Per-base quality was not reported, and no clone a single base away is much larger than it.

Library generation was performed with the immunoSEQ multiplex PCR assay. The multiplex PCR relied on a mix of 60 forward primers for TCR Vbeta segments and 13 reverse primers for TCR Jbeta segments. A multiplex PCR assay on genomic DNA amplified the CDR3 region of rearranged TCR beta genes. Amplified TCR beta libraries were sequenced as 87-base-pair reads on the Illumina HiSeq System. Concerning the study's data processing: In a later analysis, roughly 80 million unique TCR beta chains were counted across the roughly 610 repertoires, and around 10 million of these chains were shared by at least two donors. To remove PCR and sequencing errors, raw reads were error-corrected and collapsed into unique sequences using a nearest-neighbor algorithm that merged closely related sequences. V, D and J gene segments were assigned by aligning CDR3 sequences to IMGT reference sequences. For a sequence to be retained, at least a six-nucleotide match to both a V gene segment and a J gene segment was required. Rearrangements were classified as productive when the CDR3 lacked stop codons and remained in frame with V and J, and all other rearrangements were classified as non-productive. CDR3 was defined according to IMGT convention as the region running from the second conserved V-encoded cysteine to the conserved J-encoded phenylalanine. The earlier analysis of 587 of the donors excluded sequences that lacked an unambiguous match to a single V gene segment. An earlier analysis of roughly 590 of the donors called V segments functional above 56.7% productive rearrangements and segregating when the between-donor standard deviation exceeded 5%. A statistical classification framework was built for diagnosing cytomegalovirus status from the catalog of TCR beta chain sequences. In a later analysis, V and J genes were assigned by comparing TCR nucleotide sequences against IMGT/GENE-DB human TR gene sequences. The TCRdist pipeline was used in a later analysis to assign CDR3 sequences and most-parsimonious VDJ recombination scenarios. In a later analysis, each TCR beta chain was defined by its CDR3 amino acid sequence together with its V-gene family, and reads lacking a unique V-gene family were excluded. As a way to deal with suspected cross-contamination and a sequencing artifact, a later analysis dropped approximately 590 nucleotide sequences that were highly shared and had low generation probability. A later analysis calculated a clonal expansion index for each public chain from normalized within-repertoire ranks of inferred template counts. In a later analysis, generation probabilities were computed with a VDJ recombination model fitted to out-of-frame rearrangements, and the resulting probabilities were checked against IGoR. In a later analysis, hypergeometric tests were used to score TCR-TCR, TCR-HLA and TCR-CMV co-occurrence, with a repertoire-size bias correction applied to TCR pairs. In a later analysis, false discovery rates were estimated by permuting HLA or CMV assignments 20 times. In a later analysis, co-occurring TCRs were grouped using DBSCAN, with TCRdist sequence similarity added in when clustering inside HLA-allele-positive subsets. Co-occurrence clustering excluded repertoires with fewer than 30,000 or more than 120,000 public chains, plus five with anomalous nucleotide sharing. TCRdb holds this immuneACCESS table with in-frame rearrangements only. Some clones are missing; in checked studies, unresolved V genes explain under half, and the rest has no known cause. V, J and clone size were drawn from that table, and D and trimming were deduced from the DNA. The sample table records some 85,000 clones; under 85% of these occur just once. About 1.4% of the sample goes to the ten largest clones.

Sequencing was performed on PBMCs. The rearrangement combines TRBV27 with TRBJ2-4; 10 of the junction bases match TRBD1. This clonotype was obtained from a male donor in good health and CMV-seronegative. Here the CDR3 is given as CASSPGTGVNIQYF. The base sequence is TGTGCCAGCAGCCCCGGGACAGGGGTGAACATTCAGTACTTC.